This T cell receptor beta chain was captured in a study of cytomegalovirus exposure and HLA in healthy donors. The study, taken as a whole, reports: From TCR beta sequences, most subjects' HLA-A and HLA-B alleles were reportedly predicted accurately. Most TCR sequences were seen very rarely across donors, but some public TCRs occurred in many.

About this clone: Its target is not known.

Primers for the PCR totalled 60 Vbeta and 13 Jbeta. Some clones are missing from TCRdb's copy, which holds only in-frame ones; the method was immunoSEQ multiplex PCR. The sample has roughly 200,000 clones, roughly four fifths seen once. The J segment lost 4 bases and the V segment lost 0 bases, leaving 1 base of the junction unmatched. CDR3 length: 15 residues. CDR1 and CDR2 from the germline V gene are MNHNY and SVGAGI (reference sequence). The receptor was isolated from a male donor in good health and CMV-seronegative. V usage is TRBV6-6 and J usage is TRBJ2-2; 8 nucleotides match TRBD2. Specimen: PBMCs. CDR3 region: CASSYSREGTGELFF. CDR3 coding DNA: TGTGCCAGCAGTTACTCCCGGGAGGGCACCGGGGAGCTGTTTTTT.